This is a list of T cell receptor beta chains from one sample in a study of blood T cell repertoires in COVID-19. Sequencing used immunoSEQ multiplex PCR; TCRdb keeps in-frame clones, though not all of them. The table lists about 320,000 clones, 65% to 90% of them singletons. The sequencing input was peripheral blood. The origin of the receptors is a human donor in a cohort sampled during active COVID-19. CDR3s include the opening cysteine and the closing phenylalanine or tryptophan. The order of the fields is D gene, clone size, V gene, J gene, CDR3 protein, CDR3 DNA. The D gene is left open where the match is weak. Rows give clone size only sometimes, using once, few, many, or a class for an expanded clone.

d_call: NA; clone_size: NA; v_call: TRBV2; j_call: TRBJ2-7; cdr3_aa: CASKSGAYEQYF; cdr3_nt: TGTGCCAGCAAGAGCGGTGCCTACGAGCAGTACTTC
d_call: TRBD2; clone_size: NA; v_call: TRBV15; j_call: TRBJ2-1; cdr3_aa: CATSRGTSGGYNEQFF; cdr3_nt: TGTGCCACCAGCAGAGGGACTAGCGGGGGTTACAATGAGCAGTTCTTC
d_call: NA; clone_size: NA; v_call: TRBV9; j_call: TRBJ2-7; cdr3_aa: CASSPRAGKLTYEQYF; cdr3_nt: TGTGCCAGCAGCCCCAGAGCGGGTAAACTCACCTACGAGCAGTACTTC
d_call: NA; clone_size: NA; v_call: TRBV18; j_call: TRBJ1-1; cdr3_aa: CASSPAKDLNTEAFF; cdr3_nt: TGTGCCAGCTCACCAGCTAAGGACTTGAACACTGAAGCTTTCTTT
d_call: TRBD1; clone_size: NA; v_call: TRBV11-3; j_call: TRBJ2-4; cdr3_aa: CASSGPDRDGKNIQYF; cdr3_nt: TGTGCCAGCAGCGGGCCCGACAGGGATGGCAAAAACATTCAGTACTTC
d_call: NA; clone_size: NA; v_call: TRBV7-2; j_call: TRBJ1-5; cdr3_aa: CASSPRVRSNQPQHF; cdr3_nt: TGTGCCAGCAGCCCCCGAGTACGTAGCAATCAGCCCCAGCATTTT
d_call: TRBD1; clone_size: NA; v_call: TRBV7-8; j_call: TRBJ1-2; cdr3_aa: CASNRDRVSGYTF; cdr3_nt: TGTGCCAGCAACCGGGACAGGGTGTCCGGCTACACCTTC
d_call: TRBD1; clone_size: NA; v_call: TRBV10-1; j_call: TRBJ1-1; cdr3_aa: CASSLRTGDGEAFF; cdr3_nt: TGCGCCAGCAGCCTTAGGACAGGGGATGGTGAAGCTTTCTTT
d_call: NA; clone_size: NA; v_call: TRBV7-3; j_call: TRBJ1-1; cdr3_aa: CASSSGSALSTEAFF; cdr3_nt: TGTGCCAGCAGCTCCGGGTCAGCTTTAAGCACTGAAGCTTTCTTT
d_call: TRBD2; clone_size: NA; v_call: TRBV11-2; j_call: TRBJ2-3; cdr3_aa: CASSRPRTSGGTDTQYF; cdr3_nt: TGTGCCAGCAGCCGACCCCGGACTAGCGGTGGCACAGATACGCAGTATTTT
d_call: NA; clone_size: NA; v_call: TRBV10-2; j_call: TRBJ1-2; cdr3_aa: CASKQGDYGYTF; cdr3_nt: TGCGCCAGCAAGCAGGGTGACTATGGCTACACCTTC
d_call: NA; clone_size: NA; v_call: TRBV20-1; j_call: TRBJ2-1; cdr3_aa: CSANRDTEQFF; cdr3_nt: TGCAGTGCAAACAGGGACACTGAGCAGTTCTTC
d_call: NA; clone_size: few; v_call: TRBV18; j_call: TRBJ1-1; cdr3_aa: CASSQQDRVNTEAFF; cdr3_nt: TGTGCCAGCTCACAACAAGATCGGGTGAACACTGAAGCTTTCTTT
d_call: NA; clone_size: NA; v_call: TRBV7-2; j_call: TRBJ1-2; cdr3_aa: CASSKVPSGDFGYTF; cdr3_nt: TGTGCCAGCAGCAAAGTCCCCTCAGGGGATTTTGGCTACACCTTC
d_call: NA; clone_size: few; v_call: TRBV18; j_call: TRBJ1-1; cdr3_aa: CASSPTGNTEAFF; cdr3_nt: TGTGCCAGCTCACCGACAGGGAACACTGAAGCTTTCTTT
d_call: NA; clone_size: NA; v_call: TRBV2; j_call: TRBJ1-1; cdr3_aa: CASMKRDTSEAFF; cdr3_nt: TGTGCCAGCATGAAGCGGGACACATCTGAAGCTTTCTTT
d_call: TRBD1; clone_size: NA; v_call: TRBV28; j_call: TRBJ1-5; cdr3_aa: CASSWPPGRGRYGNQPQHF; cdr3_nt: TGTGCCAGCAGTTGGCCCCCCGGCAGGGGGCGGTATGGCAATCAGCCCCAGCATTTT
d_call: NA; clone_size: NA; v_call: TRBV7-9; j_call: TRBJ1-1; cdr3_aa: CASSHSYQGPEAFF; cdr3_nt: TGTGCCAGCAGCCACAGCTACCAGGGCCCTGAAGCTTTCTTT
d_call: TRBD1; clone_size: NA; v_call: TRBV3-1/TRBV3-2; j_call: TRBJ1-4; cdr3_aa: CASSTRPTGGRKLFF; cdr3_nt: TGTGCCAGCAGCACACGTCCGACAGGGGGACGAAAACTGTTTTTT
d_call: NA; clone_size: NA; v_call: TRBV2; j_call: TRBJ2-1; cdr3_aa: CASSEAGPVVHEQFF; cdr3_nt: TGTGCCAGCAGTGAGGCAGGGCCGGTGGTCCATGAGCAGTTCTTC
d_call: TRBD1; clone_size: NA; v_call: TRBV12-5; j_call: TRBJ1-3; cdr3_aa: CASGSPDPQGAGNTIYF; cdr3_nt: TGTGCTAGTGGTTCACCAGACCCCCAGGGGGCTGGAAACACCATATATTTT
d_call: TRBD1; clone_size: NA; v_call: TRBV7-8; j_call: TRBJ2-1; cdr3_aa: CASSLRQGGLDNEQFF; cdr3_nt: TGTGCCAGCAGCTTACGACAGGGTGGGCTCGACAATGAGCAGTTCTTC
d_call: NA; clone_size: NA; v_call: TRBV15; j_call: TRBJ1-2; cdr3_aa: CATSRDRGGNGYTF; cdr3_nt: TGTGCCACCAGCAGAGATCGGGGGGGTAATGGCTACACCTTC
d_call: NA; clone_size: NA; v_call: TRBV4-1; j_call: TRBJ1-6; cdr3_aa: CASSQDRGNSPLHF; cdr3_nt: TGCGCCAGCAGCCAAGATCGGGGGAATTCACCCCTCCACTTT
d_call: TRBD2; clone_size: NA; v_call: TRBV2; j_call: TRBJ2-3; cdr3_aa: CGGGGSYTDTQYF; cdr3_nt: TGTGGGGGCGGGGGTTCCTACACAGATACGCAGTATTTT
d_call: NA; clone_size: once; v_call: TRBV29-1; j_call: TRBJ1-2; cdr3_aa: CSVEGARDGYTF; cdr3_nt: TGCAGCGTTGAAGGGGCCAGGGATGGCTACACCTTC
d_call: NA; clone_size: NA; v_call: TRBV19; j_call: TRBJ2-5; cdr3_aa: CASSISHGTQYF; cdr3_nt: TGTGCCAGTAGTATTAGCCACGGGACCCAGTACTTC
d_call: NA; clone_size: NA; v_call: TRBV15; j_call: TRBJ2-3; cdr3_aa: CATSRPGTLTDTQYF; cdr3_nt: TGTGCCACCAGCAGACCCGGGACTCTCACAGATACGCAGTATTTT
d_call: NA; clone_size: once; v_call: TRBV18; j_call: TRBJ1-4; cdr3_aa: CASSPTRADEKLFF; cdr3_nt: TGTGCCAGCTCACCAACGCGCGCCGATGAAAAACTGTTTTTT
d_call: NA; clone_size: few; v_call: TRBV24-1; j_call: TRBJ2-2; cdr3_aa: CATSTDRANTGELFF; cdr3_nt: TGTGCCACCAGTACCGACAGAGCAAACACCGGGGAGCTGTTTTTT
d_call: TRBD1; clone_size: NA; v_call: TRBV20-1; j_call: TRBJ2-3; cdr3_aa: CSASRDSASTDTQYF; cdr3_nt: TGCAGTGCTAGTCGGGACAGCGCTAGCACAGATACGCAGTATTTT
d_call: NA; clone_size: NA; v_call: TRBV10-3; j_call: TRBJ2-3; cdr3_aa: CAISAGQTTTDTQYF; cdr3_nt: TGTGCCATCAGTGCTGGGCAGACTACCACAGATACGCAGTATTTT
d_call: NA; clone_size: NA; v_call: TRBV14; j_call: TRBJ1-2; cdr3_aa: CASSPVEYGYTF; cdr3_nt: TGTGCCAGCAGCCCGGTTGAGTATGGCTACACCTTC
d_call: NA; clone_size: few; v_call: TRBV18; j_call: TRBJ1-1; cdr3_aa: CASSKETGSAFF; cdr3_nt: TGTGCCAGCTCAAAAGAGACAGGTTCAGCTTTCTTT
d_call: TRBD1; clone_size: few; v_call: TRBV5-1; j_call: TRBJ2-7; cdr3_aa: CASSFGTGGNEQYF; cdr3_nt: TGCGCCAGCAGCTTCGGGACAGGGGGCAACGAGCAGTACTTC
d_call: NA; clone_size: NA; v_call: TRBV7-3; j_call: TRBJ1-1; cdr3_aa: CASSFTGSATEAFF; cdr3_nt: TGTGCCAGCAGCTTTACAGGGAGTGCCACTGAAGCTTTCTTT
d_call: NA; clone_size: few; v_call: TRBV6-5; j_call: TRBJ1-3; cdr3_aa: CATLPGYSGNTIYF; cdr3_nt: TGTGCCACCCTCCCGGGGTACTCTGGAAACACCATATATTTT
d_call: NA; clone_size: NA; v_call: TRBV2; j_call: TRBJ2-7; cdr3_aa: CASSEHITTYEQYF; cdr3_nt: TGTGCCAGCAGTGAACATATAACTACCTACGAGCAGTACTTC
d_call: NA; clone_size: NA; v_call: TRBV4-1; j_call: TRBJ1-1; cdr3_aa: CASSQTIRTENTEAFF; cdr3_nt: TGCGCCAGCAGCCAAACCATCCGGACAGAGAACACTGAAGCTTTCTTT
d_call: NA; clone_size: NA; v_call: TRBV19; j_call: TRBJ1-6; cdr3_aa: CASRLQAYNSPLHF; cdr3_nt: TGTGCCAGTAGGCTGCAGGCATATAATTCACCCCTCCACTTT
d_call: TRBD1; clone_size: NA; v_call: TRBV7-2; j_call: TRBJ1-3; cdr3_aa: CASSLTGTGFGNTIYF; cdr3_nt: TGTGCCAGCAGCTTAACCGGGACAGGGTTTGGAAACACCATATATTTT
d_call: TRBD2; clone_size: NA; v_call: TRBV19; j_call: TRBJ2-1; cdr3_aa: CASSIAGGRNEQFF; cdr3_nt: TGTGCCAGTAGTATAGCGGGGGGGCGCAATGAGCAGTTCTTC
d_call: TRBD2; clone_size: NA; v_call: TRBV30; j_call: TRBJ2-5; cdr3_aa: CAWSRGVETQYF; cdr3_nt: TGTGCCTGGAGTCGGGGGGTCGAGACCCAGTACTTC
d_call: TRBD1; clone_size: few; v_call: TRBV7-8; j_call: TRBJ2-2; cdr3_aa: CASISGTANTGELFF; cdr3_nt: TGTGCCAGCATCTCGGGGACAGCGAACACCGGGGAGCTGTTTTTT
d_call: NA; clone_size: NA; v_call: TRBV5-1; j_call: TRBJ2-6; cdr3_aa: CASSYLFSQAGSGANVLTF; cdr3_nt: TGCGCCAGCAGCTACCTCTTTTCCCAGGCGGGATCTGGGGCCAACGTCCTGACTTTC
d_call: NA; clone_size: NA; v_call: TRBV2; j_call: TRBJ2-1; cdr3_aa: CASSDPGLPSYNEQFF; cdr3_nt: TGTGCCAGCAGTGATCCGGGACTCCCGTCCTACAATGAGCAGTTCTTC
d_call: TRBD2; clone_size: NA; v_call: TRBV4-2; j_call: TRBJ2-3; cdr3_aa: CASSQSGLAGGVFLSTDTQYF; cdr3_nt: TGTGCCAGCAGCCAATCCGGACTAGCGGGGGGCGTTTTCTTGAGCACAGATACGCAGTATTTT
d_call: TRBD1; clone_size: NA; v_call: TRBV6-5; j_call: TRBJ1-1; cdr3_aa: CASSLGGQGGTEAFF; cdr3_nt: TGTGCCAGCAGTCTGGGAGGACAGGGGGGGACTGAAGCTTTCTTT
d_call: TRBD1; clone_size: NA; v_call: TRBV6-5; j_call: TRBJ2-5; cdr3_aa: CATSRGQGLKTQYF; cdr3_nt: TGTGCCACCTCCCGGGGACAGGGTTTGAAGACCCAGTACTTC
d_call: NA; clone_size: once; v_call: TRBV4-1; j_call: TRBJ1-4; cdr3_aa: CASSPAVATNEKLFF; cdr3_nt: TGCGCCAGCAGCCCAGCGGTTGCAACTAATGAAAAACTGTTTTTT